This T cell receptor (beta chain) was documented in a study of CD8 T cells in ankylosing spondylitis. Study-wide points: From matched ankylosing spondylitis synovial fluid, disease-linked clones were reportedly recovered at significantly enriched levels. For ankylosing spondylitis blood, a TCR beta motif of eight or nine highly homologous variants appeared characteristic. Reactive arthritis synovial fluid and blood previously showed some of these motif variants.

In making TCR beta libraries, quantitative 5'-RACE with molecular barcodes was used. From the 5' RACE reads, TCRdb called clonotypes with MiXCR, one entry per CDR3 protein. This table holds 250,000 or so distinct CDR3 sequences, more than 20% found once. The germline gives CDR1 ENHRY, CDR2 SYGVKD. The CDR3 runs 14 residues. Trimming shortened V by 8 bases and J by 2 bases, and 14 bases separated the two germline ends. In this sample, this clonotype turned up many times. Its antigen is currently unknown. The receptor was isolated from a male donor with ankylosing spondylitis or in good health (not recorded which). This chain links TRBV10-3 with TRBJ2-3, with a weak D call TRBD2 (6 bases). Material: blood, either unsorted or a sorted T cell fraction (not recorded which). This CDR3 reads CAIGGTEHTDTQYF. For the CDR3, the DNA is TGTGCCATCGGGGGGACGGAACACACAGATACGCAGTATTTT.